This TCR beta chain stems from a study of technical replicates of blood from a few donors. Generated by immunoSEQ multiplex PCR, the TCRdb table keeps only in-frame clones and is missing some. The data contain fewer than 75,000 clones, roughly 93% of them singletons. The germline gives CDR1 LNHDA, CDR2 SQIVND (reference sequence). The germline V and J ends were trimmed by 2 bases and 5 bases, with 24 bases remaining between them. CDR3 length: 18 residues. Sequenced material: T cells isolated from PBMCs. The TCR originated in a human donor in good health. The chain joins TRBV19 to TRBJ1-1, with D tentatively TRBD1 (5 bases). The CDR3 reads CASSITLPLLTDKTEAFF. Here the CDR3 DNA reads TGTGCCAGTAGTATAACTCTCCCGTTATTGACAGATAAAACTGAAGCTTTCTTT. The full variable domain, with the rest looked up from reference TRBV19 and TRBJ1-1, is DGGITQSPKYLFRKEGQNVTLSCEQNLNHDAMYWYRQDPGQGLRLIYYSQIVNDFQKGDIAEGYSVSREKKESFPLTVTSAQKNPTAFYLCASSITLPLLTDKTEAFFGQGTRLTVV.